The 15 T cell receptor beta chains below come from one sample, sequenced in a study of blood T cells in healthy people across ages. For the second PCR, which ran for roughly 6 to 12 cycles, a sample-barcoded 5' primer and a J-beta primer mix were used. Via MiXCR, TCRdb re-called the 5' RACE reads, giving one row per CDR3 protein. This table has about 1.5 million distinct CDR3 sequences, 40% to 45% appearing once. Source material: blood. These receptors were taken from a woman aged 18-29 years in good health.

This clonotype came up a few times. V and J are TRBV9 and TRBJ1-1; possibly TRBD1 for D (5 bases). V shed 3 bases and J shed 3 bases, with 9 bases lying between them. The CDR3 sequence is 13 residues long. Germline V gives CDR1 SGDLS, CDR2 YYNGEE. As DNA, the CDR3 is TGTGCCAGCAGCGCAGGGATATACACTGAAGCTTTCTTT. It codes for CASSAGIYTEAFF.

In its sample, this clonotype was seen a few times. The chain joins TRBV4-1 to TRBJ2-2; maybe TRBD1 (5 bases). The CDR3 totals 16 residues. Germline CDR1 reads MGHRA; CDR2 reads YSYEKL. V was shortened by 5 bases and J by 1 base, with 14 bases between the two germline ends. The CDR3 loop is CASSSRLGVNTGELFF. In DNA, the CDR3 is TGCGCCAGCAGCTCCCGGTTAGGGGTGAACACCGGGGAGCTGTTTTTT.

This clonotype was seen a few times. CDR3 amino acids: CASSLVQEADTQYF. DNA of the CDR3: TGCGCCAGCAGCTTGGTGCAGGAGGCAGATACGCAGTATTTT. V is TRBV5-1 and J is TRBJ2-3; possible D gene TRBD2, 5 bases. The CDR3 runs to 14 residues. The germline gives CDR1 SGHRS, CDR2 YFSETQ. Trimming removed 0 bases from V and 4 bases from J, with 9 bases in between.

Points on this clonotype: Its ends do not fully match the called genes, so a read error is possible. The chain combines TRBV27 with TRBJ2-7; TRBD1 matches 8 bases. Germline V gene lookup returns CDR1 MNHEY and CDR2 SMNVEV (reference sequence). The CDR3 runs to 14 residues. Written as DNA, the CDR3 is TGTGCCAGCAGTTTCCAGGGGGCCAGCTACGAGCATTACTTC. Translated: CASSFQGASYEHYF.

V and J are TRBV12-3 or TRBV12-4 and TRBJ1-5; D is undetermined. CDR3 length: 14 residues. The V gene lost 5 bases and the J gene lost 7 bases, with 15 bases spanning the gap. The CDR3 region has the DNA TGTGCCAGCAGTATCCCCGACGGGAAGCAGCCCCAGCATTTT. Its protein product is CASSIPDGKQPQHF.

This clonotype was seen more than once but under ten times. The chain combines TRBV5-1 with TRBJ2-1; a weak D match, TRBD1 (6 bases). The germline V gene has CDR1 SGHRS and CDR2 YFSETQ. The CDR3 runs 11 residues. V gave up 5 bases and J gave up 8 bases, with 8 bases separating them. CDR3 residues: CASRQGDEQFF. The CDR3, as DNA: TGCGCCAGCAGACAGGGCGATGAGCAGTTCTTC.

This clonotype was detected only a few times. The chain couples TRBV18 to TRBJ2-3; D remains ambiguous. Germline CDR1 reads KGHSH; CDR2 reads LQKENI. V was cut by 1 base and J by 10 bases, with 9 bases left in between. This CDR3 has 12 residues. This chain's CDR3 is CASSPLGRAQYF. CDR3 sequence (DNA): TGTGCCAGCTCACCACTCGGTCGTGCGCAGTATTTT. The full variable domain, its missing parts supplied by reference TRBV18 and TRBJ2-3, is NAGVMQNPRHLVRRRGQEARLRCSPMKGHSHVYWYRQLPEEGLKFMVYLQKENIIDESGMPKERFSAEFPKEGPSILRIQQVVRGDSAAYFCASSPLGRAQYFGPGTRLTVL.

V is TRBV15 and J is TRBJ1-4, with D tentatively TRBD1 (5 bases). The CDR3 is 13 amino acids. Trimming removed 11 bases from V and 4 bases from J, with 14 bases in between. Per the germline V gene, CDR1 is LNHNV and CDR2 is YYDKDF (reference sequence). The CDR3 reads CASNRDDNEKLFF. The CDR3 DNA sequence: TGTGCCTCGAACCGGGACGATAATGAAAAACTGTTTTTT.

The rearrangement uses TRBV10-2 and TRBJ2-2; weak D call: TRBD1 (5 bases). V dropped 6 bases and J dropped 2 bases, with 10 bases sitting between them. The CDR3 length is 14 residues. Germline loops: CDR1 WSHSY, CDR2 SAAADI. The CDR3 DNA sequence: TGCGCCAGCAGAGAGACAGCAAACACCGGGGAGCTGTTTTTT. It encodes CASRETANTGELFF.

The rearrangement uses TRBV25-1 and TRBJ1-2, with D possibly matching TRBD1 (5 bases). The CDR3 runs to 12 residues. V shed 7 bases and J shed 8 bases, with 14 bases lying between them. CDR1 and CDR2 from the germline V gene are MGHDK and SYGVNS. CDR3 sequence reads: CASKAQGRGYTF. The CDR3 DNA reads TGTGCCAGCAAAGCGCAGGGACGAGGCTACACCTTC.

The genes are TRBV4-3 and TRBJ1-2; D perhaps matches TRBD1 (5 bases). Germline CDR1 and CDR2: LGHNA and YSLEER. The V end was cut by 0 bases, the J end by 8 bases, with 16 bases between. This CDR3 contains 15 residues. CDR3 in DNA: TGCGCCAGCAGCCAAGAGATCGGGCAGGGTGAAGGCTACACCTTC. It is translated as CASSQEIGQGEGYTF.

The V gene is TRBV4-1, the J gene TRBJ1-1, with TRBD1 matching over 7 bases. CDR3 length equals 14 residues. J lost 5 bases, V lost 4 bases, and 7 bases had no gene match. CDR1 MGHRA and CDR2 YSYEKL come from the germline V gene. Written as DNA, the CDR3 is TGCGCCAGCAGCCTCGTCAGGGGGAGGACTGAAGCTTTCTTT. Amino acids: CASSLVRGRTEAFF.

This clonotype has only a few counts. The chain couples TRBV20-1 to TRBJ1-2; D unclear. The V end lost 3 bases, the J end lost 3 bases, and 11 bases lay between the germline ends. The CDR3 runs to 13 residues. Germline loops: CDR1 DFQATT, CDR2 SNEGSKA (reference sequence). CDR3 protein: CSARQDTYYGYTF. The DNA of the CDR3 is TGCAGTGCTAGGCAAGACACTTACTATGGCTACACCTTC.

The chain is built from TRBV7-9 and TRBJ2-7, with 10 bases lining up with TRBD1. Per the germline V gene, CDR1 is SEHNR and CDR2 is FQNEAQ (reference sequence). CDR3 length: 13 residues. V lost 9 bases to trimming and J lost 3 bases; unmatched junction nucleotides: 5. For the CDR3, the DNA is TGTGCCAGTGAGGGGGACAGGGGCTACGAGCAGTACTTC. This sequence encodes CASEGDRGYEQYF.

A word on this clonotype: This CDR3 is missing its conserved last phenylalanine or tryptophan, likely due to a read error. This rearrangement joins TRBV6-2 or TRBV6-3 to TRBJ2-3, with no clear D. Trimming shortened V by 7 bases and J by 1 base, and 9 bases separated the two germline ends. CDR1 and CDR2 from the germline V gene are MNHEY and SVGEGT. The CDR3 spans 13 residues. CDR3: CASIPSGTDTQYY. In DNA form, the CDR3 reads TGTGCCAGCATTCCAAGCGGCACAGATACGCAGTATTAT.